This TCR beta chain was recorded in a study of blood T cell repertoires in COVID-19. As for the study in general: Some COVID-19 samples were acute and others convalescent; all came from the United States, Italy and Spain. PBMCs, B-cell-depleted T cells, or T cells provided the cDNA or gDNA that made up the material.

Study processing details: The assay estimated nucleated cells by amplifying reference gene primers. Clones were read by immunoSEQ multiplex PCR, and TCRdb kept only the in-frame ones, dropping some. Clone size and the V and J calls come from that table; the DNA yielded D and trimming. The sample records 50,000 to 70,000 clones, around 84% being singletons. The CDR3 extends over 14 amino acids. From germline, CDR1 is KGHDR and CDR2 SFDVKD. V lost 5 bases and J lost 8; bases outside the gene matches: 4. The source material was peripheral blood. The chain employs TRBV24-1 and TRBJ2-1; TRBD1 aligns across 11 bases. This TCR came from a human donor with active COVID-19. The donor label of this sample is uncertain. The chain's CDR3 is CATSAPDRGHEQFF. In DNA form, the CDR3 reads TGTGCCACCAGTGCCCCGGACAGGGGGCATGAGCAGTTCTTC.